The clone carrying this T cell receptor beta chain was recorded many times. This specimen belongs to a study of T cells in Graves' hyperthyroidism and ophthalmopathy. Amplification yielded TCR beta CDR3 regions, with RNA transcripts as the source. Initially, a first-round RT-PCR of the TCR CDR3 employed the HTBI primer set. One entry per CDR3 protein, called by TCRdb with MiXCR from the multiplex PCR reads. Of approximately 150,000 distinct CDR3 sequences listed, less than 10% are singletons. The ends were cut back, 8 bases at V and 4 bases at J, with 14 bases in the middle. This CDR3 is built from 13 residues. Germline V CDR1 and CDR2: MNHNS, SASEGT.

Sequencing used blood. This TCR derives from a young woman with Graves' hyperthyroidism that later progressed to Graves' ophthalmopathy. The chain couples TRBV6-1 to TRBJ1-2, with D perhaps TRBD1 (5 bases). Written as DNA, the CDR3 is TGTGCCAGCGGGACGGTCTTTGGCTATGGCTACACCTTC. Translation gives CASGTVFGYGYTF.